This T cell receptor beta chain is from a study of OX40 agonist ivuxolimab in advanced cancers. The wider study: Ivuxolimab is a fully human IgG2 antibody that activates OX40 (CD134). Six ivuxolimab dose levels, 0.01 to 10 mg/kg, were given intravenously every 2 weeks.

TCRdb keeps only in-frame clones here, not all; method: immunoSEQ multiplex PCR. The sample includes more than 55,000 clones, 86% seen only once; the top ten take 3.9%. There are 15 residues in the CDR3. Trimming took off 5 bases at V and 0 bases at J, with 11 bases between the two ends. CDR1 is MNHEY, CDR2 SVGAGI, per germline. This clone was seen more than once but under ten times. Specimen: CD4+ or CD8+ T cells sorted from blood, collected in a trial of the OX40 agonist ivuxolimab. This TCR derives from an adult with an advanced solid tumor such as melanoma, head and neck, liver or kidney cancer. The chain recombines TRBV6-5 with TRBJ1-3, with D maybe TRBD1 (6 bases). Here the CDR3 reads CASSQQGYSGNTIYF. The CDR3 DNA is TGTGCCAGCAGTCAACAGGGTTACTCTGGAAACACCATATATTTT.